This T cell receptor beta chain was identified in a study of T-cell memory formation after mild COVID-19. The authors produced TCR alpha and TCR beta cDNA libraries with sample barcodes and UMIs by 5'RACE using constant-segment primers. TCRdb itself ran the 5' RACE reads through MiXCR, one entry per CDR3 protein. The data hold over 350,000 distinct CDR3 sequences, with 15% to 20% observed a single time. A note on this clonotype: Its antigen remains unidentified.

The CDR3 runs to 16 residues. Per germline, CDR1 SGHKS and CDR2 YYEKEE (reference sequence). The V gene lost 4 bases and the J gene lost 3 bases, with 20 bases spanning the gap. Study results and caveats: Chiefly within CM and EM were the contracting CD4+ clones; CD8+ ones were within EMRA.

The receptor comes from a man between 18 and 35 years old who had mild COVID-19 (a few samples of this study predate the infection). Cell type and time point are not known. Sequencing input: PBMCs or a T cell subset sorted from them (not recorded which). The chain employs TRBV5-5 and TRBJ2-7; perhaps D is TRBD1 or TRBD2 (5 bases each). The CDR3 region has the DNA TGTGCCAGCAGCCTGGGACCTTCCCCCGGAGACTACGAGCAGTACTTC. Protein product: CASSLGPSPGDYEQYF.